Shown below are 6 T cell receptor beta chains from a single sample sequenced in a study of T cells in localized non-small cell lung cancer. Assay: immunoSEQ multiplex PCR; the TCRdb copy retains only in-frame clones and omits some. Here the sample spans 7,900 or so clones, nearly 60% being singletons. Sequencing used lymph node tissue, obtained before any cancer treatment. The receptors originated from a male donor aged 60 or over with stage I squamous cell lung carcinoma.

The J gene is TRBJ2-5, the V gene TRBV6-8, with 8 bases aligning to TRBD2. The CDR3 runs to 14 residues. Germline CDR1 reads MNHGY; CDR2 reads SAAAGT. V lost 6 bases to trimming and J lost 2 bases; unmatched junction nucleotides: 5. CDR3 region: CASRTSSGQETQYF. The CDR3 DNA sequence: TGTGCCAGCAGGACCTCTAGCGGGCAAGAGACCCAGTACTTC.

The chain joins TRBV11-3 to TRBJ1-2; 7 positions agree with TRBD1. CDR3 length: 14 residues. Germline V gene data show CDR1 as SGHNT and CDR2 as YENEEA. V gave up 3 bases and J gave up 4 bases; unmatched junction bases: 5. The CDR3 region is CASSLVGDSYGYTF. The CDR3 DNA follows: TGTGCCAGCAGCTTGGTAGGGGACAGCTATGGCTACACCTTC.

This chain joins TRBV11-3 and TRBJ2-7; 8 nucleotides match TRBD2. Germline V lookup: CDR1 SGHNT, CDR2 YENEEA. Unmatched junction bases numbered 10, after V lost 1 base and J lost 2 bases. This CDR3 has 17 residues. CDR3 region: CASSLGVSGTSPYEQYF. The CDR3 region has the DNA TGTGCCAGCAGCTTAGGCGTTAGCGGGACATCTCCCTACGAGCAGTACTTC. Filled out from reference TRBV11-3 and TRBJ2-7, the complete variable domain reads EAGVVQSPRYKIIEKKQPVAFWCNPISGHNTLYWYLQNLGQGPELLIRYENEEAVDDSQLPKDRFSAERLKGVDSTLKIQPAELGDSAVYLCASSLGVSGTSPYEQYFGPGTRLTVT.

The V gene is TRBV11-3, the J gene TRBJ2-4; D may be TRBD1 (6 bases). CDR1 is SGHNT and CDR2 is YENEEA in the germline V gene. Trimming removed 6 bases at V and 2 bases at J, with 11 bases between. The length of the CDR3 is 14 residues. Here the CDR3 DNA reads TGTGCCAGCAGTCAGGGGTTTACCAAAAACATTCAGTACTTC. Residues: CASSQGFTKNIQYF.

This clone was seen more than once but under ten times. The chain joins TRBV6-8 to TRBJ2-3, with D unclear. The V gene lost 2 bases and the J gene lost 2 bases, with 5 bases spanning the gap. The length of the CDR3 is 13 residues. CDR1 and CDR2 from the germline V gene are MNHGY and SAAAGT. CDR3 sequence: CASSYSITDTQYF. CDR3 DNA: TGTGCCAGCAGTTACAGCATCACAGATACGCAGTATTTT.

The rearrangement joins TRBV14 to TRBJ2-7; maybe TRBD2 (6 bases). Germline V CDR1 and CDR2: SGHDN, FVKESK. Deletions cut 4 bases from V and 7 bases from J, with 20 bases between. CDR3 length: 15 amino acids. In DNA, the CDR3 is TGTGCCAGCAGCCGACAGAGGGCAGTTGCGGGGGAGCAGTACTTC. Protein: CASSRQRAVAGEQYF.